This T cell receptor (beta chain) was retrieved from a study of blood T cell repertoires in COVID-19. On the study more broadly: The cDNA or gDNA used as material had been derived from T cells, B-cell-depleted T cells, or PBMCs.

In the authors' methods: From reference gene primer amplification, estimates of nucleated cell counts were derived. Clones were sequenced by immunoSEQ multiplex PCR, and TCRdb holds only the in-frame ones, with some missing. The D gene and trimming were derived from the DNA, and the V and J assignments and clone size from that table. The data contain around 46,000 clones, approximately 80% of them singletons. Specimen: peripheral blood. The sequence derives from a man aged 65-85 years with acute or convalescent COVID-19.

CDR3 loop: CAISKTGGNEQFF. The CDR3, as DNA: TGTGCCATCAGTAAGACTGGAGGGAATGAGCAGTTCTTC. This chain uses TRBV10-3 with TRBJ2-1; D possibly corresponds to TRBD2 (6 bases). V lost 5 bases to trimming and J lost 7 bases, with 12 bases between them. CDR1 is ENHRY, CDR2 SYGVKD, per germline. CDR3 length: 13 amino acids.